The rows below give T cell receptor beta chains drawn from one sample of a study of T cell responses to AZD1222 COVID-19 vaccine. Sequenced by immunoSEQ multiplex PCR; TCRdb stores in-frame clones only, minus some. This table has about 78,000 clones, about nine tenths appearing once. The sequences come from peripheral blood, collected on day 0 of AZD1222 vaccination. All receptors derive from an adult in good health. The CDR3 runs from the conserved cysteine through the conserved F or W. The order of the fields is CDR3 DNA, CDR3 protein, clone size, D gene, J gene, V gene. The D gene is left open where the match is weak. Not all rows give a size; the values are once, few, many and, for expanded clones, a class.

TGTGCCAGCAGCTTAGAGGGTGTGGGAGCGGGTTACCCCTACGAGCAGTACTTC | CASSLEGVGAGYPYEQYF | NA | NA | TRBJ2-7 | TRBV7-6
TGTGCCAGCTTCCCGACGGAAAGCTACAATGAGCAGTTCTTC | CASFPTESYNEQFF | NA | NA | TRBJ2-1 | TRBV18
TGTGCCAGCAGCGGGGGACGGGAGGGGATTGAAAAACTGTTTTTT | CASSGGREGIEKLFF | few | NA | TRBJ1-4 | TRBV5-5
TGCAGTGCTACCCCCGGAGCTTTCTTT | CSATPGAFF | once | NA | TRBJ1-1 | TRBV20-1
TGTGCCAGCAGCGAGCGGGTGACCCCCTACGAGCAGTACTTC | CASSERVTPYEQYF | NA | NA | TRBJ2-7 | TRBV27
TGTGCCAGCAGTGAAGCGCTGGGATTAGCGGGATCAGAGACCCAGTACTTC | CASSEALGLAGSETQYF | NA | TRBD2 | TRBJ2-5 | TRBV2
TGTGCCAGCAGTTCGGACCCACTCAATGAAAAACTGTTTTTT | CASSSDPLNEKLFF | NA | NA | TRBJ1-4 | TRBV27
TGCAGTGCTAGTCTCCCCATCGGCGGGGAGCTGTTTTTT | CSASLPIGGELFF | NA | NA | TRBJ2-2 | TRBV20-1
TGTGCCAGCAACCCGGGACAGGCAACCTACGAGCAGTACTTC | CASNPGQATYEQYF | NA | TRBD1 | TRBJ2-7 | TRBV7-2
TGCGCCAGCAGCTTGGCGGGCCCGCTGAGGGGAAACACCATATATTTT | CASSLAGPLRGNTIYF | NA | NA | TRBJ1-3 | TRBV5-1
TGTGCCAGTAGATCCGCCCCGGGGGCAGGGGCCAACGTCCTGACTTTC | CASRSAPGAGANVLTF | NA | NA | TRBJ2-6 | TRBV19
TGTGCCAGCTCACCACAACAGGGGTCAGATACGCAGTATTTT | CASSPQQGSDTQYF | NA | TRBD1 | TRBJ2-3 | TRBV18
TGCGCCAGCAGTGAACGGCAGGGGGTCACCGGGGAGCTGTTTTTT | CASSERQGVTGELFF | NA | TRBD1 | TRBJ2-2 | TRBV10-1